This T cell receptor (beta chain) stems from a study of blood T cell repertoires in COVID-19. Study-level background: Sites in the United States, Italy and Spain provided acute and convalescent COVID-19 samples. From T cells, B-cell-depleted T cells, or PBMCs came the material, which was cDNA or gDNA.

Per the study methods: For nucleated cells, counts were estimated from reference gene primer amplification. Using immunoSEQ multiplex PCR, the repertoire was profiled, and TCRdb retains in-frame clones only, with some absent. That table furnishes V, J and clone size, whereas the DNA furnished D and trimming. The data contain tens of thousands of clones, roughly 78% of them singletons. The specimen sequenced was peripheral blood. This clonotype was obtained from a man between 70 and 80 years old with acute or convalescent COVID-19.

CDR3 bases: TGTGCCAGCAGCTTGGGAGGTTGGAGCTACGAGCAGTACTTC. The encoded protein is CASSLGGWSYEQYF. The chain combines TRBV11-2 with TRBJ2-7, with a weak D call TRBD2 (6 bases). The V gene lost 3 bases and the J gene lost 3 bases, with 12 bases spanning the gap. In germline, CDR1 is SGHAT, CDR2 FQNNGV. The CDR3 is 14 amino acids.